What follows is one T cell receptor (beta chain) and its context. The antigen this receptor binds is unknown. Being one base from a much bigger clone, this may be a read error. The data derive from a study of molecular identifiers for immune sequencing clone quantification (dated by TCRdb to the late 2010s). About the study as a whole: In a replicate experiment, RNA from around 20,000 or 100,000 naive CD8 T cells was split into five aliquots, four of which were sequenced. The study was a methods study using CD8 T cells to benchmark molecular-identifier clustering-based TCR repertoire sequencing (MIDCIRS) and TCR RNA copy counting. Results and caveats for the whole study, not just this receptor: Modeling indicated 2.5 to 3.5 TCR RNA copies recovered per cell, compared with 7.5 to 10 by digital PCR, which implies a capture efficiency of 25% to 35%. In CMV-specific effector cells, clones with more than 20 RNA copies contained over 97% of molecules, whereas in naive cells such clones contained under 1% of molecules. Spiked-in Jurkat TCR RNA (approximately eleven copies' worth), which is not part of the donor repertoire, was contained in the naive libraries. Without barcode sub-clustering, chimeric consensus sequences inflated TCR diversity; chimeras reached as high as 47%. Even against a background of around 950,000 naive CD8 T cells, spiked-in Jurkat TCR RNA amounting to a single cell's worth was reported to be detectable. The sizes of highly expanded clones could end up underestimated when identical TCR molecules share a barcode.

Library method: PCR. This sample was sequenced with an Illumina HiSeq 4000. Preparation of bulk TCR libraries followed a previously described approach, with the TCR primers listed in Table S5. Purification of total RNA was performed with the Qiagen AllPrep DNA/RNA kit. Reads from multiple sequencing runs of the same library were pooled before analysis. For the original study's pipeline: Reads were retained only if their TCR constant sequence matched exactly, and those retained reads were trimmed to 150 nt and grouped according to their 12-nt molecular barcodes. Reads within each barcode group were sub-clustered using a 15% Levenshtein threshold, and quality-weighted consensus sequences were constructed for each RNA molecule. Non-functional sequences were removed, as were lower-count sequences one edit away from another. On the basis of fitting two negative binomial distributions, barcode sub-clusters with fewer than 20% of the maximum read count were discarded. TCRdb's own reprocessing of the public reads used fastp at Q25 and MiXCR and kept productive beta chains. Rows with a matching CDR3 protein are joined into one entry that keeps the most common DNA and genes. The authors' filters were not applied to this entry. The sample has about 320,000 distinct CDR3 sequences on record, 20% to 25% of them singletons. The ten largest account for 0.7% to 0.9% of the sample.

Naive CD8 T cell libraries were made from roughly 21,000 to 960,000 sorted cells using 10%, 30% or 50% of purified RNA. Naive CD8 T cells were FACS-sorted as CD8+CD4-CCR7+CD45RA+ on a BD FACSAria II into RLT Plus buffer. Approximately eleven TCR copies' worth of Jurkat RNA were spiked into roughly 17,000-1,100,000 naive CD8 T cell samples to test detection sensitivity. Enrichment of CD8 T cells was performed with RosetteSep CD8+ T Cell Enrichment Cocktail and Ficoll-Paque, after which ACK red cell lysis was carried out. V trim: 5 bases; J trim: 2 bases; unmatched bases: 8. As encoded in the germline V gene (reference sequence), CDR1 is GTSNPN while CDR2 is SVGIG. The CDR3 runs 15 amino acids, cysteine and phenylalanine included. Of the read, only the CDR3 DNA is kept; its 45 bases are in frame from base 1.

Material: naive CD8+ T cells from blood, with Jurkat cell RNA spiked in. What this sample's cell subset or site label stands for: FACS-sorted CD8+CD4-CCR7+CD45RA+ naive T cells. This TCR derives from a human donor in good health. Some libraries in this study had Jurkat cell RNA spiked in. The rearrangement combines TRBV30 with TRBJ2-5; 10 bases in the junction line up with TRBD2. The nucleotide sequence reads TGTGCCTGGGCCAGGACTAGCGGACTTCAAGAGACCCAGTACTTC. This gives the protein CAWARTSGLQETQYF. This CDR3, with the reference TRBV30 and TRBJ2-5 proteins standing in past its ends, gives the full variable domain SQTIHQWPATLVQPVGSPLSLECTVEGTSNPNLYWYRQAAGRGLQLLFYSVGIGQISSEVPQNLSASRPQDRQFILSSKKLLLSDSGFYLCAWARTSGLQETQYFGPGTRLLVL.